This entry describes one TCR beta chain. Its antigen is undetermined. Next came a second PCR, run for roughly 6 to 11 cycles, which used a sample-barcoded 5' primer along with a J-beta primer mix. Paired-end reads containing CDR3 totaled no fewer than 2.5 million for each sample. TCRdb passed the 5' RACE reads through MiXCR, listing each CDR3 protein once. This table has approximately 880,000 distinct CDR3 sequences, about 48% appearing once. The sample comes from a study of blood T cells in healthy people across ages. Study at large: Roughly one uniquely barcoded beta molecule per two T cells was captured. General observations from the study: TCR beta diversity per million T cells fell roughly linearly with age.

The sequence was collected from a man aged 25 to 40 in good health. Sequenced input: blood.

In DNA, the CDR3 is TGTGCCAGCTCACCGGGCAGGTCAGATAATTCACCCCTCCACTTT. Its protein product is CASSPGRSDNSPLHF. V and J are TRBV18 and TRBJ1-6; D ambiguous. The CDR3 length is 15 residues. Germline V lookup: CDR1 KGHSH, CDR2 LQKENI. V was clipped by 3 bases and J by 5 bases, with 11 bases between them. The whole variable domain, filled in from reference TRBV18 and TRBJ1-6, reads NAGVMQNPRHLVRRRGQEARLRCSPMKGHSHVYWYRQLPEEGLKFMVYLQKENIIDESGMPKERFSAEFPKEGPSILRIQQVVRGDSAAYFCASSPGRSDNSPLHFGNGTRLTVT.